Detailed here is one TCR beta chain. The data were obtained in a study of blood T cell repertoires in COVID-19. Trimming shortened V by 6 bases and J by 0 bases, and 6 bases separated the two germline ends. This CDR3 is built from 13 residues. Profiling relied on immunoSEQ multiplex PCR, and the TCRdb table lists in-frame clones only, not all of them. The sample consists of approximately 310,000 clones, roughly 84% of them appearing once. Sequencing was performed on peripheral blood. The TCR originated in a man aged 45-65 years with active or convalescent COVID-19. This sequence joins TRBV12-3 or TRBV12-4 and TRBJ1-5, with unresolved D. The CDR3 sequence is CASRSNSNQPQHF. The CDR3 DNA reads as TGTGCCAGCAGGAGCAATAGCAATCAGCCCCAGCATTTT.